Listed here is a single TCR beta chain. Antigen: not known. The data stem from a study of shared clonotypes between healthy human individuals. Germline values: CDR1 MDHEN, CDR2 SYDVKM. This CDR3 comprises 16 residues. Trimming took 8 bases from V and 4 from J; bases not matched to a gene: 13. Study-wide findings and caveats: Clonotypes shared by all four sorted-subset donors had higher generation probabilities than non-shared clonotypes. Rarefaction indicated that sorted-subset sequencing remained incomplete although depth was large.

The donors were all Caucasian adults (living in Nashville, Tennessee). Assay: immunoSEQ multiplex PCR; the TCRdb copy retains only in-frame clones and omits some. The sample shows about 1.1 million clones, approximately 78% of them seen only once. The sequence was collected from a man aged 18 to 35 in good health. Some clones in this sample may be carry-over from other donors' samples. The sample was memory CD4+ T cells from PBMCs. This sample's subset: CD45RA-negative fraction. The rearrangement links TRBV28 to TRBJ2-3; 9 nucleotides agree with TRBD1. The CDR3 spells CASGPTGTGLADTQYF. CDR3 sequence (DNA): TGTGCCAGCGGACCAACCGGGACAGGGTTGGCAGATACGCAGTATTTT.